These 18 T cell receptor beta chains were sequenced from one sample in a study of cytomegalovirus exposure and HLA in healthy donors. In the PCR, 60 Vbeta and 13 Jbeta primers were used. The data were produced by immunoSEQ multiplex PCR, yet TCRdb's version contains in-frame clones alone and is incomplete. This table has roughly 150,000 clones, about 82% appearing once. Sequencing was done on a sample of PBMCs. Source of these receptors: a male donor in good health and CMV-seronegative.

The rearrangement joins TRBV9 to TRBJ2-1; 11 nucleotides match TRBD2. Germline CDR1 and CDR2: SGDLS and YYNGEE. Germline trimming cut 3 bases from V and 9 bases from J; bases unmatched to any gene: 14. CDR3 length equals 17 residues. The CDR3 sequence is CASSAQRTSGRRGEQFF. CDR3 in DNA: TGTGCCAGCAGCGCACAAAGAACTAGCGGGAGACGTGGTGAGCAGTTCTTC.

This chain joins TRBV18 and TRBJ2-7; D might be TRBD1 (5 bases). Trimming took off 3 bases at V and 6 bases at J, with 9 bases between the two ends. CDR1 is KGHSH and CDR2 is LQKENI in the germline V gene. The CDR3 totals 12 residues. CDR3: CASSPQGSEQYF. The CDR3 DNA sequence: TGTGCCAGCTCACCCCAGGGTAGCGAGCAGTACTTC.

This clone appeared once. The genes are TRBV9 and TRBJ1-2; D is perhaps TRBD1 (5 bases). Germline assignment: CDR1 SGDLS and CDR2 YYNGEE. V lost 3 bases to trimming and J lost 0 bases, with 15 bases between them. This CDR3 has 16 amino acids. Here the CDR3 reads CASSAAPGVANYGYTF. Written as DNA, the CDR3 is TGTGCCAGCAGCGCAGCCCCGGGGGTAGCTAACTATGGCTACACCTTC.

The V gene is TRBV2, the J gene TRBJ1-5; 8 nucleotides align to TRBD1. J was trimmed by 0 bases and V by 6 bases; bases with no gene match: 4. CDR3 length equals 15 residues. Germline loops: CDR1 SNHLY, CDR2 FYNNEI. Here the CDR3 DNA reads TGTGCCAGCAGAGGACAGGGTTATAGCAATCAGCCCCAGCATTTT. This codes for CASRGQGYSNQPQHF. Looking up the rest from reference TRBV2 and TRBJ1-5 gives the full variable domain: EPEVTQTPSHQVTQMGQEVILRCVPISNHLYFYWYRQILGQKVEFLVSFYNNEISEKSEIFDDQFSVERPDGSNFTLKIRSTKLEDSAMYFCASRGQGYSNQPQHFGDGTRLSIL.

This rearrangement joins TRBV13 to TRBJ2-1; 11 positions match TRBD2. This CDR3 comprises 18 residues. V shed 3 bases and J 10 bases; nucleotides not matched to a gene: 17. In germline, CDR1 is PRHDT, CDR2 FYEKMQ (reference sequence). CDR3 region: CASSFFQAGTSGTGEQFF. DNA of the CDR3: TGTGCCAGCAGCTTCTTCCAGGCCGGGACTAGCGGCACAGGGGAGCAGTTCTTC.

The chain carries TRBV5-1 and TRBJ2-1; possibly TRBD1 for D (6 bases). V lost 5 bases, J lost 5 bases, and 14 bases lay in between. Germline CDR1 SGHRS, CDR2 YFSETQ. CDR3 length equals 14 residues. The CDR3 DNA follows: TGCGCCAGCAGTTCCACCGGGACACACAATGAGCAGTTCTTC. Translation gives CASSSTGTHNEQFF.

V usage is TRBV12-5 and J usage is TRBJ2-2; 8 positions agree with TRBD1. The CDR3 is 17 amino acids. V was clipped by 6 bases and J by 1 base; unmatched bases: 10. Germline loops: CDR1 LGHNT, CDR2 FRNRAP. The CDR3 DNA reads TGTGCTAGTGGAAGTGGGACAGGAACGATGAACACCGGGGAGCTGTTTTTT. Protein sequence: CASGSGTGTMNTGELFF.

This clone was seen a single time. This chain connects TRBV7-9 to TRBJ1-2; D uncertain. Trimming removed 5 bases from V and 8 bases from J, with 12 bases in between. Per germline, CDR1 SEHNR and CDR2 FQNEAQ (reference sequence). The CDR3 length is 12 residues. CDR3 DNA sequence: TGTGCCAGCAGCCCCGGGGTGCGGGGCTACACCTTC. Its translation is CASSPGVRGYTF.

This clone was found a few times. The chain is built from TRBV30 and TRBJ2-7; D is unclear. Germline V lookup: CDR1 GTSNPN, CDR2 SVGIG (reference sequence). CDR3 length: 16 residues. V lost 1 base, J lost 0 bases, and 16 bases lay in between. The CDR3 loop is CAWSELKRANSYEQYF. The CDR3 nucleotides read TGTGCCTGGAGTGAACTAAAGCGAGCTAACTCCTACGAGCAGTACTTC.

The chain employs TRBV9 and TRBJ2-1, with D hard to call. V was pared by 0 bases and J by 9 bases, with 7 bases between. CDR1 is SGDLS and CDR2 is YYNGEE in the germline V gene. The CDR3 extends over 12 amino acids. The CDR3 spells CASSVVTGEQFF. The CDR3 nucleotides are TGTGCCAGCAGCGTAGTAACGGGTGAGCAGTTCTTC.

This clone showed up just once. The chain recombines TRBV6-5 with TRBJ2-3; 8 bases are shared with TRBD1. CDR1 MNHEY and CDR2 SVGAGI come from the germline V gene. This CDR3 contains 14 residues. The ends lost 4 bases at V and 5 bases at J; junction bases unmatched: 5. CDR3 in DNA: TGTGCCAGCAGTTTCCAACAGGGGGAAGATACGCAGTATTTT. Translated: CASSFQQGEDTQYF.

This sequence joins TRBV7-6 and TRBJ2-7, with D perhaps matching TRBD2 (7 bases). CDR1 SGHVS and CDR2 FNYEAQ come from the germline V gene. V gave up 3 bases and J gave up 3 bases, with 15 bases separating them. The CDR3 length is 15 residues. The CDR3, as DNA: TGTGCCAGCAGCTTGGGTTTCGGGGGGCTCTACGAGCAGTACTTC. It codes for CASSLGFGGLYEQYF.

V is TRBV7-6 and J is TRBJ2-7; 8 positions agree with TRBD1. CDR1 SGHVS and CDR2 FNYEAQ come from the germline V gene. V dropped 5 bases and J dropped 4; count of bases not matched to a gene: 16. This CDR3 has 17 residues. Here the CDR3 DNA reads TGTGCCAGCAGCCCCGGACAGGGCGAGGGGGGTTCTTACGAGCAGTACTTC. Protein product: CASSPGQGEGGSYEQYF.

The CDR3 DNA is TGTGCCTGGAGTCTCCAGATCGACAATGAGCAGTTCTTC. Protein: CAWSLQIDNEQFF. The gene calls are TRBV30 and TRBJ2-1; D is unresolved. The V and J ends lost 2 bases and 5 bases respectively, with 10 bases between them. This CDR3 is built from 13 residues. From germline, CDR1 is GTSNPN and CDR2 SVGIG (reference sequence).

The rearrangement links TRBV4-3 to TRBJ2-1; 10 bases match TRBD2. CDR1 is LGHNA, CDR2 YSLEER, per germline. The CDR3 length is 18 residues. V dropped 0 bases and J dropped 6; count of bases not matched to a gene: 11. The CDR3 nucleotides are TGCGCCAGCAGCCAAGACGCCACTAGCGGGATAGCTGGCAATGAGCAGTTCTTC. This translates into CASSQDATSGIAGNEQFF.

The gene calls are TRBV7-9 and TRBJ2-1, with 9 nucleotides matching TRBD2. CDR1 and CDR2 (germline): SEHNR, FQNEAQ (reference sequence). The V gene end was trimmed by 5 bases and the J gene end by 3 bases; junction bases not matched to a gene: 5. The CDR3 has 15 residues. As DNA, the CDR3 is TGTGCCAGCAGCCCGGGACTAGCAGACTACAATGAGCAGTTCTTC. Protein product: CASSPGLADYNEQFF. The full variable domain, rest sourced from reference TRBV7-9 and TRBJ2-1, is DTGVSQNPRHKITKRGQNVTFRCDPISEHNRLYWYRQTLGQGPEFLTYFQNEAQLEKSRLLSDRFSAERPKGSFSTLEIQRTEQGDSAMYLCASSPGLADYNEQFFGPGTRLTVL.

The CDR3 region is CASSQGPNTEAFF. CDR3 bases: TGTGCCAGCAGCCAGGGGCCCAACACTGAAGCTTTCTTT. The rearrangement joins TRBV14 to TRBJ1-1; TRBD1 might be the D (5 bases). CDR3 length: 13 residues. Germline CDR1 and CDR2: SGHDN and FVKESK. V was clipped by 3 bases and J by 2 bases, with 7 bases between them.

In DNA, the CDR3 is TGTGCCAGCAGCCTACAGGGGCTCTCCTACGAGCAGTACTTC. Its protein is CASSLQGLSYEQYF. The rearrangement joins TRBV13 to TRBJ2-7, with 7 bases matching TRBD1. Germline V gene data show CDR1 as PRHDT and CDR2 as FYEKMQ (reference sequence). The CDR3 is 14 residues long. The V segment lost 5 bases and the J segment 0 bases; nucleotides outside the gene matches: 4.